What follows are 2 T cell receptor beta chains derived from one specimen sequenced in a study of cytomegalovirus exposure and HLA in healthy donors (dated by TCRdb to about 2017). Libraries were prepared through the immunoSEQ multiplex PCR assay. A mixture of 60 forward primers for TCR Vbeta segments and 13 reverse primers for TCR Jbeta segments was used in the multiplex PCR. TCRdb limited this immuneACCESS table to in-frame rearrangements with V and J called. A share of clones is missing; checked studies link under half to unresolved V genes, and the rest is unexplained. Here the sample has approximately 130,000 clones; approximately 8.9% occur a single time. 5.5% to 8% of the sample goes to the ten largest clones. The sequenced sample was PBMCs. Source of these receptors: a woman aged 40 to 50 in good health and CMV-seropositive.

There are a few counts of this clone. This chain uses TRBV5-1 with TRBJ2-1, with 10 nucleotides matching TRBD2. The CDR3 is 18 amino acids. CDR1 and CDR2 from the germline V gene are SGHRS and YFSETQ. V lost 2 bases, J lost 3 bases, and 11 bases stayed unmatched. The CDR3 coding sequence is TGCGCCAGCAGCTTCAGCCCTTTTGGACTAGCGGACTACAATGAGCAGTTCTTC. It yields the protein CASSFSPFGLADYNEQFF. Using reference TRBV5-1 and TRBJ2-1 for the parts outside the CDR3, the full variable domain is KAGVTQTPRYLIKTRGQQVTLSCSPISGHRSVSWYQQTPGQGLQFLFEYFSETQRNKGNFPGRFSGRQFSNSRSEMNVSTLELGDSALYLCASSFSPFGLADYNEQFFGPGTRLTVL.

This chain links TRBV11-3 with TRBJ1-4; 11 bases map to TRBD1. V lost 5 bases and J lost 3; bases outside the gene matches: 5. Germline V lookup: CDR1 SGHNT, CDR2 YENEEA. The CDR3 length is 16 residues. The CDR3 is CASSGGQGVANEKLFF. The CDR3 DNA follows: TGTGCCAGCAGCGGGGGACAGGGGGTAGCTAATGAAAAACTGTTTTTT.